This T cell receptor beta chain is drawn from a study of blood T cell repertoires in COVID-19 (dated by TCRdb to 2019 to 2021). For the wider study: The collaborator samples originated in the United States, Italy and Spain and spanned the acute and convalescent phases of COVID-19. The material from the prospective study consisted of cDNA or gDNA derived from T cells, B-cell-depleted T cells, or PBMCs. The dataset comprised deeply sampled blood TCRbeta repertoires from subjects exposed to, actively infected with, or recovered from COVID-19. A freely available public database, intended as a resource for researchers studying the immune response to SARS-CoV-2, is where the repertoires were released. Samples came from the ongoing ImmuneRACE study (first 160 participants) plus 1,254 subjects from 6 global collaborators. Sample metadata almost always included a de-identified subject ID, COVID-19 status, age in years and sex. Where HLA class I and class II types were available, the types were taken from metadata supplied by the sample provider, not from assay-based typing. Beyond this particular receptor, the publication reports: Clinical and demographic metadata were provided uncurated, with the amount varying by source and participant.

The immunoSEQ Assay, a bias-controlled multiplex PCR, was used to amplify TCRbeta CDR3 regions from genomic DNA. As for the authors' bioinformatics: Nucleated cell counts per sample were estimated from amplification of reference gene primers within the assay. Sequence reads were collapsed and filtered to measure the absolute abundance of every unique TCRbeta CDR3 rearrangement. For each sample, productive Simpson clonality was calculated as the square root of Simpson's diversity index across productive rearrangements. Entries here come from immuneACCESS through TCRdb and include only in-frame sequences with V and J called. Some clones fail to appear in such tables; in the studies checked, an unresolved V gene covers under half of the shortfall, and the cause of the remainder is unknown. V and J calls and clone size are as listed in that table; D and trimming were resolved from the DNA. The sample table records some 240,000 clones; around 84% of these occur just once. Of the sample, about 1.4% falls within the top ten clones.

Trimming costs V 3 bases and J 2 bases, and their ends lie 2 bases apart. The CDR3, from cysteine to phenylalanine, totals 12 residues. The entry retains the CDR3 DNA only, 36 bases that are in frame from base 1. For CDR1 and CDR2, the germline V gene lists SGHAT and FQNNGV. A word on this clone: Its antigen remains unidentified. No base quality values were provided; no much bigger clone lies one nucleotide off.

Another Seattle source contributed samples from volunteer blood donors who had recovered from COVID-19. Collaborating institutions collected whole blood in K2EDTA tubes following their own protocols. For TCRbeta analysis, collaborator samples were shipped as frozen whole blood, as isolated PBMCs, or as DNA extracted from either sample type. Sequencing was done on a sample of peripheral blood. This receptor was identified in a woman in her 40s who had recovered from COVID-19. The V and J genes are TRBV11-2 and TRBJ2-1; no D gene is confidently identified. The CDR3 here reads CASSFTYNEQFF. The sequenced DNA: TGTGCCAGCAGCTTTACCTACAATGAGCAGTTCTTC.